The present T cell receptor beta chain was sequenced within a study of blood T cells in healthy people across ages. Study details: For every two T cells, template switching captured about one barcoded beta molecule.

Overall study results and limits: The study found more naive CD4+ cells and higher diversity in long-lived than aged donors.

The authors ran a second PCR of roughly 6 to 11 cycles using a sample-barcoded 5' primer and a J-beta primer mix. The template-switch adaptor was a 5' adaptor with 12 random nucleotides. It tagged each cDNA molecule. Using its own MiXCR run on the 5' RACE reads, TCRdb lists one record per CDR3 protein. The sample has 650,000 to 800,000 distinct CDR3 sequences, 40% to 50% seen once. In regard to this clonotype: No antigen is known for it.

Germline V gene data show CDR1 as MNHEY and CDR2 as SVGEGT. The V and J ends lost 0 bases and 2 bases respectively, with 12 bases between them. The CDR3 covers 16 residues. The origin of this receptor is a man in his 60s in good health. Sequences were obtained from blood. The gene calls are TRBV6-2 or TRBV6-3 and TRBJ2-3; D is unclear. The CDR3 here is CASSYSAERSTDTQYF. In DNA, the CDR3 is TGTGCCAGCAGTTACTCCGCGGAGAGGTCCACAGATACGCAGTATTTT.